The 27 T cell receptor beta chains below were found in one sample sequenced in a study of T cell responses to AZD1222 COVID-19 vaccine. The method was immunoSEQ multiplex PCR; TCRdb's version includes in-frame clones alone and lacks a portion of them. The sample lists over 150,000 clones, roughly 94% seen once, with roughly 4.4% in the top ten. The sequencing used peripheral blood, collected on day 0 of MenACWY control vaccination. The receptors shown here come from an adult in good health.

V and J are TRBV14 and TRBJ1-1, with 10 bases lining up with TRBD1. CDR3 size: 14 residues. CDR1 is SGHDN, CDR2 FVKESK, per germline. Trimming took 0 bases from V and 11 from J; bases not matched to a gene: 6. The CDR3 sequence is CASSQDGWDRGAFF. Written as DNA, the CDR3 is TGTGCCAGCAGCCAAGATGGTTGGGACAGGGGTGCTTTCTTT.

The DNA for the CDR3 is TGTGCCAGCGATCGGGGGACTAGCAGATCCACCGGGGAGCTGTTTTTT. It codes for CASDRGTSRSTGELFF. The V gene is TRBV9, the J gene TRBJ2-2; TRBD2 matches 9 bases. CDR3 length: 16 amino acids. V shed 7 bases, J shed 4 bases, and the junction held 11 bases outside the gene matches. Germline loops: CDR1 SGDLS, CDR2 YYNGEE. Using reference TRBV9 and TRBJ2-2 for the parts outside the CDR3, the full variable domain is DSGVTQTPKHLITATGQRVTLRCSPRSGDLSVYWYQQSLDQGLQFLIQYYNGEERAKGNILERFSAQQFPDLHSELNLSSLELGDSALYFCASDRGTSRSTGELFFGEGSRLTVL.

The rearrangement links TRBV6-1 to TRBJ1-2, with D possibly TRBD1 on 5 matching bases. V lost 2 bases, J lost 4 bases, and 17 bases lay in between. The length of the CDR3 is 16 residues. Per germline, CDR1 MNHNS and CDR2 SASEGT. CDR3 in amino acids: CASSEIGESLSYGYTF. CDR3 in DNA: TGTGCCAGCAGTGAAATAGGGGAATCGCTCTCCTATGGCTACACCTTC.

J is TRBJ2-5 and V is TRBV18; D ambiguous. Per germline, CDR1 KGHSH and CDR2 LQKENI. Trimming took 3 bases from V and 1 from J, leaving 9 bases between them. CDR3 length: 14 residues. The CDR3 is CASSPLRFQETQYF. DNA of the CDR3: TGTGCCAGCTCACCCCTTCGATTCCAAGAGACCCAGTACTTC.

The chain links TRBV6-6 to TRBJ1-5, with D tentatively TRBD1 (5 bases). V was clipped by 5 bases and J by 0 bases, with 11 bases between them. The CDR3 covers 15 residues. Germline V gene sequence: CDR1 MNHNY, CDR2 SVGAGI (reference sequence). The CDR3: CASSQGDYSNQPQHF. DNA of the CDR3: TGTGCCAGCAGTCAAGGGGATTATAGCAATCAGCCCCAGCATTTT.

CDR3: CASSSRVDQPQHF. Here the CDR3 DNA reads TGTGCCAGCTCGTCCAGGGTCGATCAGCCCCAGCATTTT. V gene TRBV5-8 combines with J gene TRBJ1-5; a possible D gene is TRBD1 (5 bases). This CDR3 is 13 amino acids long. Germline CDR1 reads SGHTS; CDR2 reads YDEGEE. V shed 7 bases and J shed 5 bases, with 13 bases lying between them.

The rearrangement joins TRBV27 to TRBJ2-1; TRBD2 might be the D (6 bases). Germline loops: CDR1 MNHEY, CDR2 SMNVEV (reference sequence). The V end was cut by 5 bases, the J end by 3 bases, with 17 bases between. CDR3 length: 16 residues. The CDR3 DNA sequence: TGTGCCAGCAGTGTCGATGAAGCGGGTAGCTACAATGAGCAGTTCTTC. Translated, it gives CASSVDEAGSYNEQFF.

The chain joins TRBV25-1 to TRBJ2-1; the match to TRBD2 covers 12 bases. V lost 4 bases and J lost 2; bases outside the gene matches: 6. The CDR3 spans 17 residues. The germline gives CDR1 MGHDK, CDR2 SYGVNS. CDR3 in amino acids: CASSGSSGRAPYNEQFF. In DNA, the CDR3 is TGTGCCAGCAGTGGATCTAGCGGGAGGGCCCCCTACAATGAGCAGTTCTTC.

This clone was seen a single time. This chain uses TRBV5-1 with TRBJ1-2; D ambiguous. Germline values: CDR1 SGHRS, CDR2 YFSETQ. V lost 2 bases and J lost 4, with 12 bases in between. The CDR3 totals 14 residues. CDR3 amino acids: CASSFSNTVYGYTF. The CDR3 DNA follows: TGCGCCAGCAGCTTTTCCAATACAGTCTATGGCTACACCTTC.

This clone was seen once. J is TRBJ2-5 and V is TRBV7-8, with 9 nucleotides matching TRBD1. Germline values: CDR1 SGHVS, CDR2 FQNEAQ. This CDR3 contains 14 residues. V lost 1 base and J lost 4; bases outside the gene matches: 1. The CDR3 protein is CASSLETGGETQYF. Written as DNA, the CDR3 is TGTGCCAGCAGCTTAGAGACAGGGGGAGAGACCCAGTACTTC.

The chain joins TRBV30 to TRBJ1-6; D is possibly TRBD1 (6 bases). V lost 0 bases to trimming and J lost 8 bases, with 11 bases between them. The V gene's germline CDR1 is GTSNPN and CDR2 SVGIG (reference sequence). This CDR3 contains 14 residues. CDR3: CAWSVGAGDSPLHF. Written as DNA, the CDR3 is TGTGCCTGGAGTGTAGGGGCAGGGGATTCACCCCTCCACTTT.

This chain connects TRBV30 to TRBJ2-3; 9 positions match TRBD2. Per the germline V gene, CDR1 is GTSNPN and CDR2 is SVGIG (reference sequence). V shed 2 bases, J shed 3 bases, and the junction held 6 bases outside the gene matches. This CDR3 comprises 15 residues. Here the CDR3 reads CAWSSGTSSTDTQYF. The CDR3 bases are TGTGCCTGGAGTTCCGGGACTAGCAGTACAGATACGCAGTATTTT.

The V gene is TRBV30, the J gene TRBJ1-5; 8 positions match TRBD1. J gave up 6 bases and V 5 bases, and 6 bases lay outside the gene matches. Germline V gene data show CDR1 as GTSNPN and CDR2 as SVGIG (reference sequence). This CDR3 has 13 amino acids. CDR3 sequence: CAWGQGKVQPQHF. The DNA of the CDR3 is TGTGCCTGGGGACAGGGTAAGGTTCAGCCCCAGCATTTT.

In regard to this clone: Its ends do not fully match the called genes, so a read error is possible. The chain couples TRBV23-1 to TRBJ2-1; possible D gene TRBD2, 7 bases. TRBV23-1 is assigned to the ORF class and has an uncertain function. The CDR3 has 11 amino acids. The CDR3 loop reads CASSRTGRGIF. The CDR3 nucleotides read TGCGCCAGCAGCCGAACAGGGAGGGGGATCTTC.

For the CDR3, the DNA is TGTGCCAGTAGCCCTGGGACAGGGAGTTGGCAGCCCCAGCATTTT. Protein sequence: CASSPGTGSWQPQHF. The chain recombines TRBV19 with TRBJ1-5, with 9 bases matching TRBD1. The CDR3 is 15 amino acids. Germline V gene sequence: CDR1 LNHDA, CDR2 SQIVND (reference sequence). V trimming: 6 bases; J trimming: 7 bases; junction bases outside the gene matches: 10.

This rearrangement joins TRBV6-5 to TRBJ1-1, with a weak D call TRBD1 (6 bases). This CDR3 contains 14 residues. The V end was cut by 6 bases, the J end by 7 bases, with 18 bases between. The germline V gene encodes CDR1 MNHEY and CDR2 SVGAGI. CDR3 coding DNA: TGTGCCAGCAGCTTAATAGACAGGCAGCTTGAAGCTTTCTTT. Its protein is CASSLIDRQLEAFF.

V is TRBV27 and J is TRBJ1-3; 10 nucleotides align to TRBD1. V trimming: 0 bases; J trimming: 6 bases; junction bases outside the gene matches: 2. This CDR3 contains 15 residues. Germline V gene lookup returns CDR1 MNHEY and CDR2 SMNVEV (reference sequence). Written as DNA, the CDR3 is TGTGCCAGCAGTTTATCGACAGGGGGCGTAAACACCATATATTTT. Amino acids: CASSLSTGGVNTIYF.

J is TRBJ2-7 and V is TRBV6-5, with 11 bases matching TRBD2. Germline trimming cut 2 bases from V and 3 bases from J; bases unmatched to any gene: 3. Looked up from germline, CDR1 is MNHEY and CDR2 is SVGAGI. The CDR3 consists of 15 residues. The CDR3 nucleotides read TGTGCCAGCAGTTACCGTACTAGCGGGGGCTACGAGCAGTACTTC. As protein: CASSYRTSGGYEQYF.

CDR3 DNA sequence: TGTGCCAGCAGTGAATATCCCTTCGGGATTACTAGCGGGAGTCCGGGCGAGCAGTACTTC. Amino acids: CASSEYPFGITSGSPGEQYF. The rearrangement joins TRBV6-1 to TRBJ2-7; 11 nucleotides match TRBD2. With V trimmed by 2 bases and J by 6 bases, 21 bases remained unmatched. Germline CDR1 reads MNHNS; CDR2 reads SASEGT. This CDR3 has 20 amino acids.

This chain links TRBV12-5 with TRBJ1-5; D not certain. Germline V CDR1 and CDR2: LGHNT, FRNRAP. Trimming left V 2 bases short and J 7 bases short, with 15 bases between. CDR3 size: 15 residues. The CDR3 region is CASGLIGGFGQPQHF. The DNA for the CDR3 is TGTGCTAGTGGTTTGATCGGAGGTTTCGGGCAGCCCCAGCATTTT.

The CDR3 nucleotides read TGTGCCAGCAGCCAACGGTCCAGCACCTACGAGCAGTACTTC. This gives the protein CASSQRSSTYEQYF. V and J are TRBV14 and TRBJ2-7; D remains ambiguous. This CDR3 has 14 amino acids. The germline V gene encodes CDR1 SGHDN and CDR2 FVKESK. Deletions cut 2 bases from V and 2 bases from J, with 10 bases between.

This clone was detected only once. This sequence joins TRBV5-6 and TRBJ1-1; D not certain. This CDR3 is 13 amino acids long. V was cut by 1 base and J by 0 bases, with 4 bases left in between. Germline assignment: CDR1 SGHDT and CDR2 YYEEEE. The CDR3 region is CASSLSLNTEAFF. The DNA for the CDR3 is TGTGCCAGCAGCTTGTCATTGAACACTGAAGCTTTCTTT.

In nucleotides, the CDR3 is TGTGCCAGCAGCTCAACCAGAGGACAGTTTAATGAAAAACTGTTTTTT. Encoded protein: CASSSTRGQFNEKLFF. The gene calls are TRBV5-6 and TRBJ1-4, with a weak D call TRBD1 (6 bases). The CDR3 runs 16 residues. Germline CDR1 and CDR2: SGHDT and YYEEEE. Trimming shortened V by 3 bases and J by 4 bases, and 16 bases separated the two germline ends. Complete variable domain (other parts from reference TRBV5-6 and TRBJ1-4): DAGVTQSPTHLIKTRGQQVTLRCSPKSGHDTVSWYQQALGQGPQFIFQYYEEEERQRGNFPDRFSGHQFPNYSSELNVNALLLGDSALYLCASSSTRGQFNEKLFFGSGTQLSVL.

V gene TRBV5-1 combines with J gene TRBJ2-1; no definite D call. The CDR3 totals 11 residues. V lost 4 bases to trimming and J lost 6 bases, with 5 bases between them. Per germline, CDR1 SGHRS and CDR2 YFSETQ. The CDR3 loop reads CASSSFNEQFF. CDR3 bases: TGCGCCAGCAGCAGCTTCAATGAGCAGTTCTTC.

V usage is TRBV6-4 and J usage is TRBJ2-7; D gene uncertain. Germline assignment: CDR1 MRHNA and CDR2 SNTAGT. Trimming took off 4 bases at V and 3 bases at J, with 13 bases between the two ends. The CDR3 has 14 residues. CDR3 DNA: TGTGCCAGCAGTGTCCCCCCCGGGCTCTACGAGCAGTACTTC. Translated: CASSVPPGLYEQYF.

This clone was found once. The chain couples TRBV6-5 to TRBJ2-2, with a weak D call TRBD1 (6 bases). Trimming removed 6 bases from V and 5 bases from J, with 10 bases in between. Germline assignment: CDR1 MNHEY and CDR2 SVGAGI. The CDR3 spans 13 residues. The CDR3 DNA reads as TGTGCCAGCAGAAGGGACATTACCGGGGAGCTGTTTTTT. This translates into CASRRDITGELFF.

The genes are TRBV12-3 or TRBV12-4 and TRBJ1-4; the D is unclear. V shed 1 base and J shed 8 bases, with 5 bases lying between them. CDR3 size: 12 residues. The CDR3 spells CASSLVVEKLFF. The CDR3 DNA reads as TGTGCCAGCAGTTTAGTGGTAGAAAAACTGTTTTTT.